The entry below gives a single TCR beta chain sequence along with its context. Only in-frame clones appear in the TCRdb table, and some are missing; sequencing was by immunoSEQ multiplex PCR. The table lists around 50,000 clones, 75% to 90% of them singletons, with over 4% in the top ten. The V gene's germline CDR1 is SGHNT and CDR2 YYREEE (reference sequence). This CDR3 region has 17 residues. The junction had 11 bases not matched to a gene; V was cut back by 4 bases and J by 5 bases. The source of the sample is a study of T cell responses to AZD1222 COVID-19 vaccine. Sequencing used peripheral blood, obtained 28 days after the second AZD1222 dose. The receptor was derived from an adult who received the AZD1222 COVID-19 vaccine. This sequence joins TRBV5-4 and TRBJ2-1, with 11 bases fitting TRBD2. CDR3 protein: CASSPREVAGGNNEQFF. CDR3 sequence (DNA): TGTGCCAGCAGCCCCCGGGAGGTAGCGGGGGGGAACAATGAGCAGTTCTTC.